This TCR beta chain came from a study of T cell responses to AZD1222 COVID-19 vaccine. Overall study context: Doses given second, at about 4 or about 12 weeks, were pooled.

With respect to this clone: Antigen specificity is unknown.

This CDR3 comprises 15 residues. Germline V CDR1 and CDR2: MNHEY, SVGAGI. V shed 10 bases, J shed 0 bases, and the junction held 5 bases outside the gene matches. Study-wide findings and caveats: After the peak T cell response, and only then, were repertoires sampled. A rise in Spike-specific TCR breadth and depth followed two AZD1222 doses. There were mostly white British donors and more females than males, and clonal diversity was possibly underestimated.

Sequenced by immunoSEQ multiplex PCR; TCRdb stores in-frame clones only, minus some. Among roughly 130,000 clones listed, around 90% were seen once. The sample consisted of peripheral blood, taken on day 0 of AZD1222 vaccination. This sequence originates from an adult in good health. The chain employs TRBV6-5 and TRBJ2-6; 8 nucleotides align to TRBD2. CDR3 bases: TGTGCCACAGGCGGGGGGCTCTCTGGGGCCAACGTCCTGACTTTC. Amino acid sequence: CATGGGLSGANVLTF.